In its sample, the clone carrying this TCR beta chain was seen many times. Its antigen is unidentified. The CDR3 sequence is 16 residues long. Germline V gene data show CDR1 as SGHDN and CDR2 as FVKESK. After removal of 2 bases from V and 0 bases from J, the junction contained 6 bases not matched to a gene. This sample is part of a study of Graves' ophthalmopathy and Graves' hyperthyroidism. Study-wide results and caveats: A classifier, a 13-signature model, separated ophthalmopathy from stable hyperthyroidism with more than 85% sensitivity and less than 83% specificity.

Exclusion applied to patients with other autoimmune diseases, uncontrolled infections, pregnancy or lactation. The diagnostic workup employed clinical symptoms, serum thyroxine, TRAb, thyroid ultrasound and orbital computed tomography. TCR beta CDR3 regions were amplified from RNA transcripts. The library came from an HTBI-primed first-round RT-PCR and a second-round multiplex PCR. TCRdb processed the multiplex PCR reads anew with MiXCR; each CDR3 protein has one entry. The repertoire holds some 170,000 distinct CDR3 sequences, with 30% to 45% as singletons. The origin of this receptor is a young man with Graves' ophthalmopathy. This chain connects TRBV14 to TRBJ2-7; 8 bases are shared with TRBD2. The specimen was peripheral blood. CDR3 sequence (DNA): TGTGCCAGCAGCCAAATTGGTAGCGGGGCCTCCTACGAGCAGTACTTC. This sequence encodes CASSQIGSGASYEQYF.